One sample yielded the 17 T cell receptor beta chains listed below, sequenced in a study of blood T cells in healthy people across ages. A sample-barcoded 5' primer and a J-beta primer mix were used in a second PCR of roughly 7 to 11 cycles. TCRdb called the 5' RACE reads again in MiXCR, with one record for every CDR3 protein. This sample carries under 950,000 distinct CDR3 sequences, 22% of them seen once, and the ten largest clones take around 21%. The sequencing input was blood. The source is an older man in good health.

This clonotype was picked up a small number of times. One end of the junction fails to match germline, which may point to a read error. This chain connects TRBV7-9 to TRBJ2-5; 8 nucleotides align to TRBD1. CDR3 size: 15 residues. CDR1 is SEHNR and CDR2 is FQNEAQ in the germline V gene (reference sequence). The CDR3, as DNA: TGTGTCAGCAGCTTCCAGACAGGGGTCAAAGAGACCCAGTACTTC. Translating gives CVSSFQTGVKETQYF.

The chain joins TRBV27 to TRBJ1-5, with unresolved D. The CDR3 extends over 15 amino acids. Trimming pared 2 bases from V and 3 bases from J, leaving 11 bases between. Germline assignment: CDR1 MNHEY and CDR2 SMNVEV (reference sequence). CDR3 bases: TGTGCCAGCAGTTTAGGGGTTCCGACCAATCAGCCCCAGCATTTT. As protein: CASSLGVPTNQPQHF.

This clonotype showed up just a few times. The chain uses TRBV7-8 and TRBJ1-1; TRBD1 is a possible D gene (5 bases). Trimming cost V 1 base and J 4 bases, with 25 bases left between them. The CDR3 is 19 amino acids. Germline V gene sequence: CDR1 SGHVS, CDR2 FQNEAQ. In DNA, the CDR3 is TGTGCCAGCAGCTTAGGTGGGGCAGTCATTCCCAGGAGGGGCACTGAAGCTTTCTTT. Amino acid sequence: CASSLGGAVIPRRGTEAFF.

This clonotype was counted once. This CDR3 fails to terminate in the conserved phenylalanine or tryptophan, so it likely reflects a read error. In nucleotides, the CDR3 is TGTGCCAGCAGCTACATGGTTAACTACGAGCAGTACGCC. This sequence encodes CASSYMVNYEQYA. V usage is TRBV7-8 and J usage is TRBJ2-1; no definite D call. The end of the DNA aligns better with TRBJ2-7, so the J call may be wrong. The CDR3 runs to 13 residues. Germline V gene data show CDR1 as SGHVS and CDR2 as FQNEAQ.

The chain recombines TRBV10-3 with TRBJ1-2; a weak D match, TRBD1 (6 bases). Germline CDR1 is ENHRY and CDR2 is SYGVKD. V lost 2 bases, J lost 2 bases, and 6 bases lay in between. This CDR3 is 13 amino acids long. The CDR3 DNA follows: TGTGCCATCAGTGAGGACAGGAACTATGGCTACACCTTC. Its translation is CAISEDRNYGYTF.

V and J are TRBV7-9 and TRBJ1-2; tentative D call: TRBD1 (5 bases). Deletions cut 3 bases from V and 8 bases from J, with 10 bases between. This CDR3 has 12 residues. Per germline, CDR1 SEHNR and CDR2 FQNEAQ (reference sequence). In DNA form, the CDR3 reads TGTGCCAGCAGCTTTCCTCGGGGCGGCTACACCTTC. Its protein is CASSFPRGGYTF. The full variable domain, completed using reference TRBV7-9 and TRBJ1-2, is DTGVSQNPRHKITKRGQNVTFRCDPISEHNRLYWYRQTLGQGPEFLTYFQNEAQLEKSRLLSDRFSAERPKGSFSTLEIQRTEQGDSAMYLCASSFPRGGYTFGSGTRLTVV.

The chain is built from TRBV6-1 and TRBJ1-2; possibly TRBD1 for D (5 bases). The CDR3 is 12 amino acids. V shed 6 bases and J shed 8 bases, with 13 bases lying between them. Germline V CDR1 and CDR2: MNHNS, SASEGT. The CDR3 DNA follows: TGTGCCAGCAGATTCATAGGGGAAGGCTACACCTTC. It specifies CASRFIGEGYTF.

The V gene is TRBV14, the J gene TRBJ2-3, with no clear D. CDR3 length: 13 residues. V was trimmed by 1 base and J by 6 bases, leaving 8 bases between them. The germline gives CDR1 SGHDN, CDR2 FVKESK. The CDR3 reads CASSQVFGDTQYF. The CDR3 region has the DNA TGTGCCAGCAGCCAAGTTTTTGGGGATACGCAGTATTTT.

This clonotype was detected only a few times. This chain links TRBV29-1 with TRBJ2-2; D may be TRBD1 (6 bases). CDR1 is SQVTM and CDR2 is ANQGSEA in the germline V gene. V lost 7 bases and J lost 2, with 17 bases in between. The CDR3 covers 15 residues. The CDR3 bases are TGCAGCGGGATCAGGGGTCCCGAAAACACCGGGGAGCTGTTTTTT. It translates to CSGIRGPENTGELFF.

The genes are TRBV7-9 and TRBJ2-5; TRBD1 agrees at 11 bases. Per germline, CDR1 SEHNR and CDR2 FQNEAQ (reference sequence). Trimming cost V 4 bases and J 1 base; bases outside gene matches: 8. This CDR3 has 17 amino acids. The DNA for the CDR3 is TGTGCCAGCAGCTCCGGACAGGGGGCTGATATCCAAGAGACCCAGTACTTC. It yields the protein CASSSGQGADIQETQYF. The variable domain in full, completed from reference TRBV7-9 and TRBJ2-5, reads DTGVSQNPRHKITKRGQNVTFRCDPISEHNRLYWYRQTLGQGPEFLTYFQNEAQLEKSRLLSDRFSAERPKGSFSTLEIQRTEQGDSAMYLCASSSGQGADIQETQYFGPGTRLLVL.

The chain has TRBV6-5 and TRBJ1-2; 7 bases are a match to TRBD1. Germline CDR1 is MNHEY and CDR2 is SVGAGI. Trimming removed 6 bases from V and 4 bases from J; junction bases left unmatched: 17. The CDR3 has 17 amino acids. CDR3 nucleotide sequence: TGTGCCAGCAGACCCCGGGACAGATGGTTACCCAGCTATGGCTACACCTTC. Translated, it gives CASRPRDRWLPSYGYTF.

The chain couples TRBV12-3 or TRBV12-4 to TRBJ1-2; no reliable D call. The CDR3 runs to 11 residues. Trimming shortened V by 6 bases and J by 7 bases, and 9 bases separated the two germline ends. CDR3 sequence (DNA): TGTGCCAGCAGATCCGTATCTGGCTACACCTTC. Encoded protein: CASRSVSGYTF.

This clonotype was counted only a few times. V and J are TRBV5-1 and TRBJ1-5; TRBD1 agrees at 7 bases. The CDR3 length is 15 residues. Looked up from germline, CDR1 is SGHRS and CDR2 is YFSETQ. Losses at the gene ends were 0 bases for V and 3 bases for J; bases not matched to a gene: 3. The chain's CDR3 is CASSLEGQNNQPQHF. The CDR3, as DNA: TGCGCCAGCAGCTTGGAGGGACAGAACAATCAGCCCCAGCATTTT.

This clonotype has more than one count but fewer than ten. V and J are TRBV7-3 and TRBJ2-2, with 7 bases identical to TRBD2. CDR1 and CDR2 (germline): SGHTA, FQGTGA. This CDR3 is built from 16 residues. With 0 bases clipped from V and 3 bases from J, the junction kept 4 bases outside the gene matches. The CDR3 DNA follows: TGTGCCAGCAGCTTAACGGCTAGCGGTTACACCGGGGAGCTGTTTTTT. It codes for CASSLTASGYTGELFF.

The chain joins TRBV20-1 to TRBJ2-1; no reliable D call. CDR3 size: 16 residues. The germline gives CDR1 DFQATT, CDR2 SNEGSKA (reference sequence). V lost 1 base and J 3 bases, leaving 16 bases between the germline ends. CDR3 region: CSARALGGKIYNEQFF. CDR3 DNA: TGCAGTGCTAGAGCGTTGGGCGGAAAGATCTACAATGAGCAGTTCTTC.

The gene calls are TRBV27 and TRBJ1-1; no reliable D call. Germline CDR1 and CDR2: MNHEY and SMNVEV (reference sequence). CDR3 length: 13 residues. V shed 7 bases and J shed 6 bases, with 15 bases lying between them. As DNA, the CDR3 is TGTGCCAGCATCAAACTGGCAGGATCTGAAGCTTTCTTT. Its translation: CASIKLAGSEAFF.

J is TRBJ2-7 and V is TRBV9; tentatively, D is TRBD2 (7 bases). CDR1 and CDR2 from the germline V gene are SGDLS and YYNGEE. Trimming took off 3 bases at V and 1 base at J, with 14 bases between the two ends. CDR3 size: 15 residues. The CDR3 sequence: CASSAGGLKSYEQYF. The CDR3 coding sequence is TGTGCCAGCAGCGCGGGGGGCCTAAAGTCCTACGAGCAGTACTTC.